The clone carrying this TCR beta chain was recorded at least ten times. This sample was taken from a study of T cells in Graves' hyperthyroidism and ophthalmopathy. Template material for amplifying TCR beta CDR3 regions consisted of RNA transcripts. Researchers ran a first-round RT-PCR on the TCR CDR3 using the HTBI primer set. TCRdb reanalysed the multiplex PCR reads using MiXCR and keeps one entry per CDR3 protein. The sample holds approximately 610,000 distinct CDR3 sequences, roughly 15% seen once. CDR3 length: 14 residues. Germline CDR1 is SGHRS and CDR2 is YFSETQ. Deletions cut 4 bases from V and 7 bases from J, with 18 bases between. Duration under 3 months, a NOSPECS grade of at least 4, and a Clinical Activity Score of at least 3 characterized the ophthalmopathy patients. Together with thyroid ultrasound, orbital computed tomography, serum thyroxine and TRAb, clinical symptoms were used for diagnoses.

The sequenced sample was blood. The gene calls are TRBV5-1 and TRBJ2-7, with D perhaps matching TRBD2 (6 bases). The origin of this receptor is a woman aged 35 to 49 with Graves' ophthalmopathy. CDR3 region: CASSRGDESREQYF. The DNA of the CDR3 is TGCGCCAGCAGCCGCGGGGATGAGTCGCGGGAGCAGTACTTC.